This T cell receptor beta chain was profiled in a study of T cell changes during pregnancy in multiple sclerosis. Germline V lookup: CDR1 PRHDT, CDR2 FYEKMQ (reference sequence). CDR3 length equals 14 residues. Trimming shortened V by 5 bases and J by 0 bases, and 11 bases separated the two germline ends. The assay was immunoSEQ multiplex PCR, and TCRdb's table has in-frame clones only and misses some. Counted here are tens of thousands of clones, less than 95% occurring once; the ten biggest clones make up approximately 6.5%. This sequence joins TRBV13 and TRBJ2-7; TRBD1 might be the D (6 bases). Sequencing used peripheral blood, obtained in the third trimester of pregnancy. The sequence derives from a female donor in good health, enrolled as a control in a pregnancy study. CDR3 protein: CASSHRDNSYEQYF. DNA of the CDR3: TGTGCCAGCAGCCACCGGGACAACTCCTACGAGCAGTACTTC.